Sequencing of this T cell receptor (beta chain) was carried out in a study of cytomegalovirus exposure and HLA in healthy donors. Study conclusions and caveats: TCR beta V segments were, for the most part, productive about 87% or about 30% of the time in an earlier analysis.

The study ran its PCR with 60 Vbeta and 13 Jbeta primers. The repertoire was sequenced with immunoSEQ multiplex PCR; TCRdb's copy has only in-frame clones and lacks some. This table has about 130,000 clones, 79% appearing once. There are 13 residues in the CDR3. The germline CDR1 and CDR2 sequences are MNHNS and SASEGT. The V gene end was trimmed by 3 bases and the J gene end by 11 bases; junction bases not matched to a gene: 5. This clone was picked up a small number of times. No antigen is known for it. The sample comprised PBMCs. The sequence came from a man aged 40-49 years in good health and CMV-seropositive. This chain uses TRBV6-1 with TRBJ1-1, with TRBD1 identical over 11 bases. The CDR3 bases are TGTGCCAGCAGTGATCGGGACAGGGGGGGGGCTTTCTTT. Translated: CASSDRDRGGAFF.